These T cell receptor beta chains were read from a single sample in a study of blood T cells in healthy people across ages. TCRdb fed the 5' RACE reads into MiXCR, producing one record per CDR3 protein. Among approximately 1,000,000 distinct CDR3 sequences, 45% were seen once, and the ten largest hold over 15%. The material sequenced was blood. All receptors come from a woman aged 60-70 years in good health. The CDR3 runs from the conserved cysteine through the conserved F or W. D genes are given only for firm matches. Clone size is shown for a subset of rows, as once, few, many or a class of expanded clone.

clone size: .; D gene: TRBD2; J gene: TRBJ2-7; V gene: TRBV5-5; CDR3 DNA: TGTGCCAGCAGCCTGCAGACTAGCGGGAGTAATGAGCAGTACTTC; CDR3 protein: CASSLQTSGSNEQYF
clone size: .; D gene: .; J gene: TRBJ2-7; V gene: TRBV28; CDR3 DNA: TGTGCCAGCAGTGTTCACAGGCCAAACAATGAGCAGTACTTC; CDR3 protein: CASSVHRPNNEQYF
clone size: few; D gene: TRBD1; J gene: TRBJ2-7; V gene: TRBV7-9; CDR3 DNA: TGTGCCAGCAACCCCGGGACAGAGGCCTACGAGCAGTACTTC; CDR3 protein: CASNPGTEAYEQYF
clone size: .; D gene: .; J gene: TRBJ2-7; V gene: TRBV4-2; CDR3 DNA: TGTGCCAGCAGCCAAGGGCCTGAATACGAGCAGTACTTC; CDR3 protein: CASSQGPEYEQYF
clone size: .; D gene: .; J gene: TRBJ1-1; V gene: TRBV3-1; CDR3 DNA: TGTGCCAGCGCATTTATGAACACTGAAGCTTTCTTT; CDR3 protein: CASAFMNTEAFF
clone size: .; D gene: TRBD2; J gene: TRBJ2-5; V gene: TRBV24-1; CDR3 DNA: TGTGCCACCAGTGACCCCAGGGTGGCTAGCGGGAAGGGCCAAGAGACCCAGTACTTC; CDR3 protein: CATSDPRVASGKGQETQYF
clone size: .; D gene: TRBD1; J gene: TRBJ2-3; V gene: TRBV7-9; CDR3 DNA: TGTGCCAGCAGCTTAGGTCGGACAGGGTCGGATACGCAGTATTTT; CDR3 protein: CASSLGRTGSDTQYF
clone size: once; D gene: .; J gene: TRBJ2-3; V gene: TRBV12-3/TRBV12-4; CDR3 DNA: TGTGCCAGCAGGGTGGACACAGATATGCAGTATTTT; CDR3 protein: CASRVDTDMQYF
clone size: .; D gene: TRBD1; J gene: TRBJ1-2; V gene: TRBV6-6; CDR3 DNA: TGTGCCAGCAGGCAGGACAGGGCTAACTATGGCTACACCTTC; CDR3 protein: CASRQDRANYGYTF
clone size: .; D gene: TRBD1; J gene: TRBJ2-3; V gene: TRBV29-1; CDR3 DNA: TGCAGCGTTGGAGACAGGGGAAATACGCAGTATTTT; CDR3 protein: CSVGDRGNTQYF
clone size: few; D gene: .; J gene: TRBJ2-7; V gene: TRBV12-2; CDR3 DNA: TGTGCAAGTCCCGAGACAGGGGACCCCTCCTACGAGCAGTACTTC; CDR3 protein: CASPETGDPSYEQYF
clone size: few; D gene: TRBD2; J gene: TRBJ2-3; V gene: TRBV27; CDR3 DNA: TGTGCCAGCAGTCCTAGCGGGACGCCTTATACGCAGTATTTT; CDR3 protein: CASSPSGTPYTQYF
clone size: .; D gene: .; J gene: TRBJ1-2; V gene: TRBV20-1; CDR3 DNA: TGCAGTGTTCTTGGGCCTAACTATGGCTACACCTTC; CDR3 protein: CSVLGPNYGYTF
clone size: .; D gene: TRBD2; J gene: TRBJ2-5; V gene: TRBV7-8; CDR3 DNA: TGTGCCAGCAGCTTAGCTGTGGGGGGGACCTACAATGAGCAGTACTTC; CDR3 protein: CASSLAVGGTYNEQYF
clone size: .; D gene: TRBD1; J gene: TRBJ2-1; V gene: TRBV20-1; CDR3 DNA: TGCAGTGCCCCACCGGGACAGCCCTACAATGAGCAGTTCTTC; CDR3 protein: CSAPPGQPYNEQFF
clone size: .; D gene: TRBD1; J gene: TRBJ2-2; V gene: TRBV5-1; CDR3 DNA: TGCGCCAGCAGCCATGCCGGGACAGGGTCCACCGGGGAGCTGTTTTTT; CDR3 protein: CASSHAGTGSTGELFF
clone size: few; D gene: TRBD2; J gene: TRBJ2-7; V gene: TRBV27; CDR3 DNA: TGTGCCAGCACTCCGGTCGGGACTAGGGCCTACGAGCAGTACTTC; CDR3 protein: CASTPVGTRAYEQYF
clone size: .; D gene: .; J gene: TRBJ1-5; V gene: TRBV20-1; CDR3 DNA: TGCAGTGCTAGAGAGCAGGAGCATCAGCCCCAGCATTTT; CDR3 protein: CSAREQEHQPQHF
clone size: .; D gene: .; J gene: TRBJ2-3; V gene: TRBV5-1; CDR3 DNA: TGCGCCAGCAACCTTGGGTCCGGGGTCGTAGATACGCAGTATTTT; CDR3 protein: CASNLGSGVVDTQYF
clone size: .; D gene: TRBD2; J gene: TRBJ2-1; V gene: TRBV2; CDR3 DNA: TGTGCCAGCAGTGGTTCTAGCGGAGGCTACAATGAGCAGTTCTTC; CDR3 protein: CASSGSSGGYNEQFF
clone size: .; D gene: .; J gene: TRBJ2-2; V gene: TRBV5-8; CDR3 DNA: TGTGCCAGCAGCTCTGGCCTATACACCGGGGAGCTGTTTTTT; CDR3 protein: CASSSGLYTGELFF
clone size: .; D gene: .; J gene: TRBJ2-3; V gene: TRBV12-3/TRBV12-4; CDR3 DNA: TGTGCCAGCAGACGTACAGCAGATACGCAGTATTTT; CDR3 protein: CASRRTADTQYF
clone size: .; D gene: TRBD1; J gene: TRBJ2-3; V gene: TRBV7-9; CDR3 DNA: TGTGCCAGCAGCTCCCTCTCGGGCAGGGGGCACGTTTTGGATACGCAGTATTTT; CDR3 protein: CASSSLSGRGHVLDTQYF
clone size: .; D gene: TRBD1; J gene: TRBJ2-1; V gene: TRBV14; CDR3 DNA: TGTGCCAGCAGCCAAGGAGACAGGGGGCACAATGAGCAGTTCTTC; CDR3 protein: CASSQGDRGHNEQFF
clone size: .; D gene: TRBD1; J gene: TRBJ2-7; V gene: TRBV20-1; CDR3 DNA: TGCAGTGCTAGGGGGTCGACAGGGATCGGCGAGCAGTACTTC; CDR3 protein: CSARGSTGIGEQYF
clone size: .; D gene: TRBD1; J gene: TRBJ2-7; V gene: TRBV20-1; CDR3 DNA: TGCAGTGCTAGAGGCCAAACCACAACAGGGGGCCGATCCTACGAGCAGTACTTC; CDR3 protein: CSARGQTTTGGRSYEQYF
clone size: few; D gene: .; J gene: TRBJ2-1; V gene: TRBV15; CDR3 DNA: TGTGCCACCAGCAGTGAGATCGCGTCCGGGGACGAAGCAGGCAATGAGCAGTTCTTC; CDR3 protein: CATSSEIASGDEAGNEQFF
clone size: few; D gene: TRBD2; J gene: TRBJ2-5; V gene: TRBV5-1; CDR3 DNA: TGCGCCAGCAGCCTCCTTACTAGCGGCCAAGAGACCCAGTACTTC; CDR3 protein: CASSLLTSGQETQYF
clone size: few; D gene: TRBD1; J gene: TRBJ2-7; V gene: TRBV7-6; CDR3 DNA: TGTGCCAGCACCTCCAATCCGGGACAGGGCTACGAGCAGTACTTC; CDR3 protein: CASTSNPGQGYEQYF